This is a list of T cell receptor beta chains from one sample in a study of T cell repertoires in cytomegalovirus infection. Which antigens these TCRs recognize remains unknown. TCRdb re-derived calls from the reads in MiXCR, one entry per CDR3 protein. The sample has hundreds of thousands of distinct CDR3 sequences, around 30% seen once. The sample consisted of cultured CD8+ T cells from PBMCs, taken from culture after CMV antigen stimulation. These receptors were obtained from a human donor in good health (CMV status not recorded). Some clones in this sample may be carry-over from other donors' samples. The CDR3 runs from the conserved cysteine through the conserved F or W. The D gene is left open where the match is weak. Clone size appears in some rows only: once, few, many, or a class for an expanded clone.

d_call j_call clone_size v_call cdr3_aa cdr3_nt
. TRBJ2-5 few TRBV7-9 CASSLSGAKSEETQYF TGTGCCAGCAGCTTATCAGGGGCTAAAAGCGAAGAGACCCAGTACTTC
TRBD2 TRBJ2-3 . TRBV19 CASSIAGGPPDTQYF TGTGCCAGTAGTATAGCGGGGGGGCCACCAGATACGCAGTATTTT
TRBD2 TRBJ2-5 . TRBV6-1 CASSEAGLAGVFQETQYF TGTGCCAGCAGTGAAGCGGGACTAGCGGGGGTATTCCAAGAGACCCAGTACTTC
. TRBJ1-1 few TRBV28 CASSRLQNSNTEAFF TGTGCCAGCAGTCGACTACAGAACTCGAACACTGAAGCTTTCTTT
TRBD2 TRBJ2-2 . TRBV7-9 CASGGLASTGELFF TGTGCCAGCGGGGGACTAGCAAGCACCGGGGAGCTGTTTTTT
. TRBJ1-6 . TRBV6-4 CASSDSGTSNSPLHF TGTGCCAGCAGTGACTCCGGGACTAGCAATTCACCCCTCCACTTT
. TRBJ1-1 few TRBV19 CASSISGISNTEAFF TGTGCCAGTAGTATCTCTGGGATTTCGAACACTGAAGCTTTCTTT
TRBD1 TRBJ1-1 . TRBV6-2/TRBV6-3 CASSKVRGYGTEAFF TGTGCCAGCAGTAAAGTCAGGGGGTATGGCACTGAAGCTTTCTTT
. TRBJ2-3 few TRBV15 CATSSGGVEDTQYF TGTGCCACCAGCAGCGGGGGTGTGGAAGATACGCAGTATTTT
. TRBJ1-2 . TRBV7-6 CASNFTVDINYGYTF TGTGCCAGCAACTTTACCGTGGACATTAACTATGGCTACACCTTC
TRBD1 TRBJ1-4 . TRBV2 CASRDRETTNEKLFF TGTGCCAGCAGAGACAGGGAGACAACTAATGAAAAACTGTTTTTT
. TRBJ1-2 . TRBV14 CASSQVANREYGYTF TGTGCCAGCAGCCAAGTGGCCAATAGGGAGTATGGCTACACCTTC
. TRBJ2-1 . TRBV7-2 CASSLGEAVWNEQFF TGTGCCAGCAGCTTAGGGGAAGCTGTTTGGAATGAGCAGTTCTTC
. TRBJ2-1 few TRBV12-3/TRBV12-4 CASSLRAFDNEQFF TGTGCCAGCAGTTTAAGGGCGTTCGACAATGAGCAGTTCTTC
TRBD1 TRBJ2-2 . TRBV27 CASSPWQGAAGELFF TGTGCCAGCAGTCCTTGGCAGGGGGCGGCCGGGGAGCTGTTTTTT
. TRBJ2-1 many TRBV19 CASSIGTEQFF TGTGCCAGTAGTATAGGGACAGAGCAGTTCTTC
. TRBJ2-7 . TRBV12-5 CASGDRNYEQYF TGTGCTAGTGGTGACAGGAACTACGAGCAGTACTTC
. TRBJ2-2 . TRBV6-6 CASIKRGVGTGELFF TGTGCCAGTATTAAACGGGGAGTAGGGACCGGGGAGCTGTTTTTT
TRBD1 TRBJ1-2 . TRBV6-5 CASSSLTGRHGYTF TGTGCCAGCAGTTCCTTGACAGGGCGGCATGGCTACACCTTC
. TRBJ2-7 few TRBV6-2/TRBV6-3 CASSYLGTDYEQYF TGTGCCAGCAGTTACCTGGGGACGGACTACGAGCAGTACTTC
. TRBJ1-2 . TRBV4-3 CASSQRPSLKYGYTF TGCGCCAGCAGCCAGCGGCCCTCGTTAAAATATGGCTACACCTTC
. TRBJ1-1 . TRBV15 CATSRDVVFEAFF TGTGCCACCAGCAGAGATGTTGTCTTTGAAGCTTTCTTT
. TRBJ2-2 few TRBV9 CASSGRGGTGELFF TGTGCCAGCAGCGGTAGGGGGGGAACCGGGGAGCTGTTTTTT
. TRBJ1-2 few TRBV20-1 CSARDRDNYGYTF TGCAGTGCTAGAGACCGGGACAACTATGGCTACACCTTC
. TRBJ1-2 few TRBV6-5 CASSYSKGGKQGYTF TGTGCCAGCAGTTACTCGAAAGGAGGAAAACAAGGCTACACCTTC
. TRBJ1-4 . TRBV7-9 CASSLQQGSEKLFF TGTGCCAGCAGCTTACAACAGGGATCCGAAAAACTGTTTTTT
. TRBJ2-1 many TRBV27 CASSWTNNEQFF TGTGCCAGCAGTTGGACGAACAATGAGCAGTTCTTC
TRBD1 TRBJ2-5 . TRBV6-5 CASSSDRGWVETQYF TGTGCCAGCAGTTCAGACAGGGGTTGGGTGGAGACCCAGTACTTC
. TRBJ1-2 few TRBV27 CASSITADYGYTF TGTGCCAGCAGTATTACAGCGGACTATGGCTACACCTTC
. TRBJ1-5 few TRBV19 CASRDEISNQPQHF TGTGCCAGTAGAGATGAAATCAGCAATCAGCCCCAGCATTTT
. TRBJ1-5 few TRBV6-2/TRBV6-3 CASSYAGKNQPQHF TGTGCCAGCAGTTACGCGGGGAAGAATCAGCCCCAGCATTTT
. TRBJ1-1 . TRBV2 CASTSGIEAFF TGTGCCAGCACATCCGGGATTGAAGCTTTCTTT
TRBD1 TRBJ1-2 . TRBV12-3/TRBV12-4 CASSIGDSSYTF TGTGCCAGCAGTATAGGGGACAGTTCCTACACCTTC